This entry is about one T cell receptor (beta chain). This clone was observed a handful of times. Its cognate antigen has yet to be identified. No base quality information exists; no much larger clone differs at one position. The immunoSEQ Assay, a bias-controlled multiplex PCR, was used to amplify TCRbeta CDR3 regions from genomic DNA. On the authors' methods: Within the assay, amplification of reference gene primers was used to estimate how many nucleated cells each sample contained. To quantify the absolute abundance of each unique TCRbeta CDR3 rearrangement, sequence reads were collapsed and filtered. For each sample, productive Simpson clonality was calculated as the square root of Simpson's diversity index over productive rearrangements. TCRdb re-hosts the immuneACCESS table, in-frame sequences only. Its copies lack some clones; in the studies checked, an unresolved V gene accounts for under half of them, and the cause for the rest is not known. V and J calls and clone size are as listed in that table; D and trimming were resolved from the DNA. Here the sample has under 200,000 clones; about 84% occur a single time. The top ten clones comprise roughly 5.7% of the sample.

This sample is drawn from a study of blood T cell repertoires in COVID-19 (dated by TCRdb to 2019 to 2021). As for the study more broadly: Samples covering the acute and convalescent phases of COVID-19 were provided by collaborators in the United States, Italy and Spain. The sample metadata nearly always contained a de-identified subject ID, COVID-19 status, age in years and sex. The samples were drawn from the first 160 participants of the ongoing ImmuneRACE study and from 950 to 1,500 subjects provided by 6 global collaborators. The prospective study material was composed of cDNA or gDNA derived from T cells, B-cell-depleted T cells, or PBMCs. The repertoires were released in a freely available public database intended as a resource for research on the immune response to SARS-CoV-2. Deeply sampled blood TCRbeta repertoires from subjects exposed to, actively infected with, or recovered from COVID-19 were included in the dataset. HLA class I and class II types, where available, came from metadata supplied by the sample provider rather than from assay-based typing.

Participants in the prospective study were aged about 18 to 95 years, lived in some 24 United States geographic areas, and enrolled through a virtual design. Cohort assignment in the prospective study relied on participant-reported clinical history from a screening survey and a study questionnaire. Each participant in the prospective study had whole blood, serum and a nasopharyngeal or oropharyngeal swab collected by mobile phlebotomists. Additional blood draws and questionnaires over an approximately two-month period could optionally be provided by prospective study participants. Prospective study blood samples were shipped either frozen or at room temperature before DNA extraction. Findings and caveats that apply to the study as a whole: Clinical and demographic metadata were provided uncurated, with the amount varying by source and participant.

Trimming leaves V shorter by 3 bases and J shorter by 8 bases, with the junction holding 6 bases beyond the gene matches. CDR1 MGHDK and CDR2 SYGVNS are derived from the germline V gene. The CDR3 has 13 amino acids, counting the end cysteine and phenylalanine. Kept here is only the CDR3 DNA, which spans 39 bases and is read in frame from base 1. The chain couples TRBV25-1 to TRBJ1-2; 7 bases in the junction line up with TRBD1. The sample consisted of PBMCs or T cells enriched from blood (not recorded which). The sequence derives from a woman in her forties with acute COVID-19. Here is the DNA: TGTGCCAGCAGTGATCGGAGGGGGCAAGGCTACACCTTC. Its protein product is CASSDRRGQGYTF.